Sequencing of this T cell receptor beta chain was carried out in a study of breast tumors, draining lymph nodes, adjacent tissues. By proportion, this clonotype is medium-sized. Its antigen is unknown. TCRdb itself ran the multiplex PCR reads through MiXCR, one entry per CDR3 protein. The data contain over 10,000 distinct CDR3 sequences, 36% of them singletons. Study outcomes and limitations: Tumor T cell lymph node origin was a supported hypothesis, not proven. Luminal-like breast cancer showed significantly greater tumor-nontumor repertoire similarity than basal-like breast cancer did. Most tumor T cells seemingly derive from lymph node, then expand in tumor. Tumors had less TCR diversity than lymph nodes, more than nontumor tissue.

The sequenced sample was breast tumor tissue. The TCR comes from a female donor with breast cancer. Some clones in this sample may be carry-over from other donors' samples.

The CDR3 spells CASSLIDRGGNGYTF. Here the CDR3 DNA reads TGCGCCAGCAGCTTGATCGACAGGGGTGGAAATGGCTACACCTTC. This chain joins TRBV5-1 and TRBJ1-2; 8 bases fit TRBD1. The CDR3 runs to 15 residues. The ends lost 1 base at V and 6 bases at J; junction bases unmatched: 8. Germline CDR1 SGHRS, CDR2 YFSETQ.